One T cell receptor (beta chain) is described in this entry. This clone showed up just a few times. Its cognate antigen has yet to be identified. Base qualities are not at hand, and no much larger clone is one base apart. These data come from a study of CD8+ T cells in alopecia areata (dated by TCRdb to about 2018). The study in broad terms: Treated patients were enrolled in an open-label pilot trial of oral tofacitinib, 5 to 10 mg twice daily, for moderate-to-severe alopecia areata. Tofacitinib was given for 6 to 18 months, followed by 6 months of follow-up off drug to assess delayed response and recurrence. Disease severity in treated patients was measured with the SALT score, which quantifies the percentage of affected scalp surface area. To study T cell clonal expansion in alopecia areata, the researchers applied high-throughput TCRbeta sequencing to both the C3H/HeJ mouse model and human patients. On the human side, TCRbeta sequencing was run on scalp tissue and on sorted CD4+ and CD8+ peripheral blood T cells from healthy controls and from alopecia areata patients with either patchy or totalis/universalis disease. Tofacitinib-treated patients had biopsies at baseline and at 4 and 24 weeks of treatment, with a later scalp biopsy in several patients. Clonality in the scalp was compared among normal scalp (n=4), patchy alopecia areata scalp (n=8), and alopecia totalis/universalis scalp (n=8). RNA came from the PAXgene miRNA kit for fixed scalp, the miRNeasy kit for PBMCs, and the RNeasy kit for mouse skin. TCRbeta CDR3 regions were amplified by immunoSEQ multiplex PCR with 35 Vbeta forward and 13 Jbeta reverse primers. General findings and caveats noted by the study authors: Scalp TCR repertoire analysis is complicated because resident alphabeta T cells in normal human skin are also sequenced, whereas mouse skin is dominated by gammadelta T cells. Compared with mice, TCR sequences shared between patients were less clear, possibly partly because of HLA diversity across the patient population. Lesional scalp, especially in alopecia totalis/universalis, showed higher clonality and more expanded CD8+ clones than normal scalp, suggesting antigenic drive. The treated cohort was small, with a single nonresponder, so links between baseline CD8+ expansion and response need larger studies. Tofacitinib significantly lowered scalp clonality and the number of expanded CD8+ clones among the top 100 scalp clones. Many expanded lesional clones were found to persist in scalp and blood during tofacitinib treatment, and relapse after treatment cessation may be partly explained by this persistence.

Receptor amplification or capture employed the immunoSEQ multiplex PCR assay. For TCR sequencing, RNA was extracted from every sample and reverse transcribed into cDNA to serve as template. First-strand cDNA was synthesized with SuperScript III using a 2:1 mix of oligo-dT and random hexamers. A synthetic immune receptor repertoire was used to gauge amplification bias, and whatever bias remained was removed computationally. On the study's bioinformatics: Raw reads were preprocessed to remove errors, and CDR3 was defined according to IMGT conventions as the region from the conserved cysteine to phenylalanine. To get clonality, Shannon entropy was normalized by log2 of the number of productive unique TCRs and the result was subtracted from 1. Whether scalp clones were CD4 or CD8 was inferred by matching scalp TCRbeta sequences against CD4 and CD8 repertoires sorted from blood. TCRdb holds this immuneACCESS table with in-frame rearrangements only. Some clones are missing; in checked studies, unresolved V genes explain under half, and the rest has no known cause. That table furnishes V, J and clone size, whereas the DNA furnished D and trimming. In all, the sample holds more than 150,000 clones, and 58% of those were seen once. The ten largest make up 10% to 15% of the sample.

In light of the paper, this sample's time point label describes: roughly 24 weeks on oral tofacitinib. Interpreted using the paper, the treatment or condition label stands for: oral pan-JAK inhibitor, 5-10 mg twice daily. Lesional scalp punch biopsies and peripheral blood were obtained from alopecia areata patients. PBMCs were isolated by density centrifugation and stained for CD3, CD4 and CD8, after which CD4+ and CD8+ T cells were sorted on a FACSAria. The sequencing used CD8+ T cells sorted from blood, collected at week 24, from a patient treated with tofacitinib. The TCR was taken from a human donor with alopecia areata.

The base sequence is TGTGCCAGCAGTTACCCGGGACGACAAGAGACCCAGTACTTC. Its translation is CASSYPGRQETQYF. The chain was built from TRBV6-6 and TRBJ2-5; the D call could be TRBD1 or TRBD2, with each sharing 5 bases. V lost 2 bases and J lost 2 bases; the stretch between them is 9 bases long. CDR1 MNHNY and CDR2 SVGAGI are derived from the germline V gene (reference sequence). From the cysteine up to the phenylalanine, the CDR3 has a length of 14 residues. The CDR3 DNA has 42 bases and is translated from base 1.